This T cell receptor (beta chain) stems from a study of T-cell reconstitution after alpha-beta-depleted transplantation in children. Overall study results and limits: T-cell counts and diversity were attributed mostly to newly produced T cells one year after transplant. Surviving recipient cells, namely T cells and thymic progenitors, were the source of high day-60 TCRbeta diversity in some patients. Reports say that about two months after transplant, the alpha-beta T cells came out of several hundred graft clones that had expanded.

CDR1 and CDR2 (germline): SGHDN, FVKESK. The V segment lost 1 base and the J segment 2 bases; nucleotides outside the gene matches: 1. The CDR3 is 15 amino acids. Molecular barcoding with unique molecular identifiers was used for the TCRbeta library. TCRdb independently ran MiXCR on the PCR reads; one entry per CDR3 protein. The table has 900,000 or so distinct CDR3 sequences, 15% to 20% seen once. Details on this clonotype: Its antigen is as yet unknown.

The TCR originated in a male patient younger than 18 who had a stem cell transplant for acute lymphoblastic leukemia, so the T cells may come from the graft donor. The specimen was PBMCs, mostly from graft donor cells, collected 360 days after TCRalphabeta/CD19-depleted stem cell transplant. The rearrangement uses TRBV14 and TRBJ2-1; TRBD2 matches 8 bases. The CDR3, as DNA: TGTGCCAGCAGCCAAGTTAGCGGGGCCTACAATGAGCAGTTCTTC. As protein: CASSQVSGAYNEQFF.